This passage covers 27 T cell receptor beta chains from one sample sequenced in a study of T cells in Graves' hyperthyroidism and ophthalmopathy. Amplification targeted TCR beta CDR3 regions from RNA transcripts. The study used the HTBI primer set for a first-round RT-PCR of the TCR CDR3. One entry per CDR3 protein, called by TCRdb with MiXCR from the multiplex PCR reads. The data show fewer than 600,000 distinct CDR3 sequences, approximately 15% seen once. Sequencing input: blood. These receptors originate from a woman between 35 and 50 years old with Graves' hyperthyroidism.

This clonotype was picked up a small number of times. The V gene is TRBV7-9, the J gene TRBJ1-4; D is uncertain. The CDR3 loop spans 16 amino acids. The germline V and J ends were trimmed by 2 bases and 7 bases, with 17 bases remaining between them. Looked up from germline, CDR1 is SEHNR and CDR2 is FQNEAQ (reference sequence). The CDR3 DNA is TGTGCCAGCAGCTTAAGAGATGGCGGCTTAAGTGAAAAACTGTTTTTT. Its translation: CASSLRDGGLSEKLFF. The full variable domain, rest sourced from reference TRBV7-9 and TRBJ1-4, is DTGVSQNPRHKITKRGQNVTFRCDPISEHNRLYWYRQTLGQGPEFLTYFQNEAQLEKSRLLSDRFSAERPKGSFSTLEIQRTEQGDSAMYLCASSLRDGGLSEKLFFGSGTQLSVL.

This clonotype was counted many times. DNA of the CDR3: TGCGCCAGCAGCCAATACCTCGGGACTAGCGGAGACTACAATGAGCAGTTCTTC. Encoded protein: CASSQYLGTSGDYNEQFF. V gene TRBV4-1 combines with J gene TRBJ2-1; 11 nucleotides align to TRBD2. V gave up 2 bases and J gave up 3 bases; unmatched junction bases: 9. The germline V gene encodes CDR1 MGHRA and CDR2 YSYEKL. The CDR3 has 18 amino acids.

This clonotype was observed at least ten times. The CDR3 loop is CASSPKVNRAVKDEQYF. The CDR3, as DNA: TGTGCCAGCAGCCCAAAGGTAAACAGGGCCGTAAAGGACGAGCAGTACTTC. J is TRBJ2-7 and V is TRBV11-2; D may be TRBD1 (6 bases). The CDR3 is made up of 17 amino acids. CDR1 is SGHAT and CDR2 is FQNNGV in the germline V gene. V lost 5 bases, J lost 5 bases, and 25 bases lay in between.

With regard to this clonotype: The germline gene is not matched at one end of the junction; a read error may be the cause. This chain uses TRBV11-2 with TRBJ1-2, with D possibly matching TRBD1 (6 bases). The CDR3 totals 13 residues. CDR1 and CDR2 from the germline V gene are SGHAT and FQNNGV. The CDR3 DNA is TGTGCCAGCAGCCTAGACAGGAGCTATGGCTGCACCTTC. Translation: CASSLDRSYGCTF.

This clonotype has just a few counts. The V call is TRBV3-1, the J call TRBJ1-1; possibly TRBD1 for D (6 bases). Germline-derived CDR1 and CDR2 are LGHDT and YNNKEL (reference sequence). Trimming removed 4 bases from V and 3 bases from J, with 12 bases in between. There are 14 residues in the CDR3. The CDR3 is CASSPKQGYTEAFF. CDR3 DNA: TGTGCCAGCAGCCCAAAACAGGGTTACACTGAAGCTTTCTTT. Full variable domain (remainder filled in from reference TRBV3-1 and TRBJ1-1): DTAVSQTPKYLVTQMGNDKSIKCEQNLGHDTMYWYKQDSKKFLKIMFSYNNKELIINETVPNRFSPKSPDKAHLNLHINSLELGDSAVYFCASSPKQGYTEAFFGQGTRLTVV.

This clonotype was picked up many times. The V and J genes are TRBV7-2 and TRBJ1-1; 8 bases agree with TRBD1. This CDR3 has 13 amino acids. Germline-derived CDR1 and CDR2 are SGHTA and FQGNSA. The ends lost 4 bases at V and 11 bases at J; junction bases unmatched: 9. The CDR3 here is CASSSPGDRSAFF. The CDR3 region has the DNA TGTGCCAGCAGCTCCCCTGGGGACAGGTCGGCTTTCTTT.

This clonotype has at least ten counts. This sequence joins TRBV20-1 and TRBJ2-2, with D tentatively TRBD1 (6 bases). Germline V gene data show CDR1 as DFQATT and CDR2 as SNEGSKA (reference sequence). The CDR3 has 17 residues. V lost 3 bases and J 3 bases, leaving 20 bases between the germline ends. The CDR3 DNA reads TGCAGTGCTAGGGGACCTCGTCAGGGGTCGGACACCGGGGAGCTGTTTTTT. Encoded protein: CSARGPRQGSDTGELFF.

The sample holds many counts of this clonotype. The J gene is TRBJ2-5, the V gene TRBV20-1; D gene uncertain. The CDR3 runs to 11 residues. The germline CDR1 and CDR2 sequences are DFQATT and SNEGSKA (reference sequence). The CDR3 loop is CTLGRGSQQYF. CDR3 nucleotides: TGCACCTTAGGGCGTGGGTCACAACAGTACTTC.

The J gene is TRBJ1-5, the V gene TRBV5-6; D perhaps matches TRBD1 (5 bases). Germline V gives CDR1 SGHDT, CDR2 YYEEEE. The CDR3 length is 13 residues. V lost 4 bases to trimming and J lost 7 bases, with 12 bases between them. The CDR3 bases are TGTGCCAGCAGCGGGACGGTTCAGCAGCCCCAGCATTTT. Its protein is CASSGTVQQPQHF.

This clonotype appeared a few times. This chain connects TRBV10-3 to TRBJ2-7; D might be TRBD1 or TRBD2, each matching 5 bases. Between the trimmed V and J ends, which lost 2 bases and 0 bases, there was a span of 20 bases. CDR3 length: 18 residues. Germline V gives CDR1 ENHRY, CDR2 SYGVKD. This CDR3 reads CAISESALGKGSSYEQYF. The CDR3, as DNA: TGTGCCATCAGTGAGAGTGCACTGGGCAAGGGGAGCTCCTACGAGCAGTACTTC.

The V call is TRBV18, the J call TRBJ2-2; 10 nucleotides align to TRBD1. The junction had 6 bases not matched to a gene; V was cut back by 2 bases and J by 6 bases. CDR1 and CDR2 from the germline V gene are KGHSH and LQKENI. The CDR3 is 16 residues long. CDR3 region: CASSPNRQGASGELFF. Written as DNA, the CDR3 is TGTGCCAGCTCACCAAATCGACAGGGGGCGTCCGGGGAGCTGTTTTTT.

This clonotype was recorded at least ten times. In DNA, the CDR3 is TGCAGTGCCGAGCCCGGGACTAGCGGGTCTCCCTACGAGCAGTACTTC. Amino acids: CSAEPGTSGSPYEQYF. The chain recombines TRBV20-1 with TRBJ2-7; 12 bases map to TRBD2. Germline V gene lookup returns CDR1 DFQATT and CDR2 SNEGSKA (reference sequence). The CDR3 contains 16 residues. V shed 6 bases and J 2 bases; nucleotides not matched to a gene: 11.

This clonotype has ten or more counts. The J gene is TRBJ2-3, the V gene TRBV27, with 10 bases fitting TRBD1. The CDR3 loop spans 16 amino acids. V gave up 6 bases and J gave up 4 bases; unmatched junction bases: 10. CDR1 is MNHEY and CDR2 is SMNVEV in the germline V gene (reference sequence). The CDR3 DNA is TGTGCCAGCAGGGACCCGGGACAGGGGAGAGCAGATACGCAGTATTTT. Amino acids: CASRDPGQGRADTQYF.

Many counts were recorded for this clonotype. The chain links TRBV30 to TRBJ2-7; TRBD2 matches 11 bases. In germline, CDR1 is GTSNPN, CDR2 SVGIG (reference sequence). CDR3 length: 15 residues. After removal of 1 base from V and 4 bases from J, the junction contained 6 bases not matched to a gene. The CDR3 is CAWSGPTSGIYEQYF. CDR3 coding DNA: TGTGCCTGGAGTGGCCCGACTAGCGGGATATACGAGCAGTACTTC.

V usage is TRBV19 and J usage is TRBJ1-1; maybe TRBD1 (6 bases). This CDR3 comprises 16 residues. Germline CDR1 is LNHDA and CDR2 is SQIVND (reference sequence). The V end lost 7 bases, the J end lost 1 base, and 19 bases lay between the germline ends. CDR3 residues: CASILGGAGGNTEAFF. The CDR3 DNA reads as TGTGCCAGTATACTCGGGGGCGCCGGGGGGAACACTGAAGCTTTCTTT.

This clonotype came up a few times. The chain employs TRBV6-1 and TRBJ1-4; 10 bases match TRBD1. The CDR3 covers 17 residues. V shed 2 bases, J shed 0 bases, and the junction held 3 bases outside the gene matches. Germline CDR1 reads MNHNS; CDR2 reads SASEGT. Here the CDR3 DNA reads TGTGCCAGCAGTGAATTGGGGACAGGGGCAACTAATGAAAAACTGTTTTTT. Its translation is CASSELGTGATNEKLFF.

With regard to this clonotype: It may be a read error: a sequence one base away is much more abundant. The chain carries TRBV27 and TRBJ1-6; D is perhaps TRBD1 (5 bases). CDR3 size: 13 residues. Trimming removed 10 bases from V and 10 bases from J, with 17 bases in between. CDR1 is MNHEY and CDR2 is SMNVEV in the germline V gene (reference sequence). CDR3 nucleotides: TGTGCCACCAAGGCAGGGTTGTCATCACCCCTCCACTTT. Translating it yields CATKAGLSSPLHF.

This sequence joins TRBV11-2 and TRBJ2-5, with D possibly being TRBD2 (5 bases). CDR1 is SGHAT, CDR2 FQNNGV, per germline. V gave up 6 bases and J gave up 2 bases, with 22 bases separating them. This CDR3 contains 17 residues. CDR3 in DNA: TGTGCCAGCAGTGAATTCCCCTCAGTAAGAGGGCAAGAGACCCAGTACTTC. Encoded protein: CASSEFPSVRGQETQYF.

This clonotype was counted ten times or more. V and J are TRBV3-1 and TRBJ2-1, with 8 bases matching TRBD1. Germline lookup yields CDR1 LGHDT and CDR2 YNNKEL (reference sequence). The CDR3 is 15 residues long. The trim removed 1 base at V and 2 bases at J, leaving 1 base unmatched. The CDR3 DNA reads TGTGCCAGCAGCCAAGTGGGACAGGCCTACAATGAGCAGTTCTTC. It is translated as CASSQVGQAYNEQFF.

At least ten counts were recorded for this clonotype. The CDR3 DNA sequence: TGTGCCAGCAGTTTACAAAATAAATATACTGCTCTAGCCAAAAACATTCAGTACTTC. Translated, it gives CASSLQNKYTALAKNIQYF. The V call is TRBV12-3 or TRBV12-4, the J call TRBJ2-4, with unresolved D. V was cut by 2 bases and J by 0 bases, with 20 bases left in between. The CDR3 has 19 amino acids.

This chain connects TRBV20-1 to TRBJ2-7, with 7 bases aligning to TRBD1. V shed 5 bases and J 7 bases; nucleotides not matched to a gene: 17. The germline V gene encodes CDR1 DFQATT and CDR2 SNEGSKA (reference sequence). The CDR3 loop spans 15 amino acids. CDR3 region: CSAPTGDSPTWEQYF. The CDR3 nucleotides read TGCAGTGCTCCTACCGGGGACAGTCCAACGTGGGAGCAGTACTTC.

This clonotype has ten or more counts. The chain uses TRBV20-1 and TRBJ2-1; D call uncertain. Germline CDR1 is DFQATT and CDR2 is SNEGSKA (reference sequence). The ends were cut back, 5 bases at V and 2 bases at J, with 13 bases in the middle. This CDR3 contains 14 residues. The CDR3 here is CSAPPRRTYNEQFF. CDR3 coding DNA: TGCAGTGCTCCCCCCAGGAGAACCTACAATGAGCAGTTCTTC.

V usage is TRBV29-1 and J usage is TRBJ1-4; 7 bases agree with TRBD1. J gave up 8 bases and V 6 bases, and 12 bases lay outside the gene matches. CDR1 and CDR2 from the germline V gene are SQVTM and ANQGSEA. The CDR3 consists of 14 residues. CDR3: CSVPETGFGEKLFF. The CDR3 DNA is TGCAGCGTGCCCGAGACAGGGTTTGGAGAAAAACTGTTTTTT.

This clonotype was counted ten times or more. The V call is TRBV4-1, the J call TRBJ2-7; D is undetermined. Germline V gene data show CDR1 as MGHRA and CDR2 as YSYEKL. V was clipped by 0 bases and J by 0 bases, with 3 bases between them. The CDR3 is 13 residues long. CDR3 nucleotides: TGCGCCAGCAGCCAAGAGGTCTCCTACGAGCAGTACTTC. Translation gives CASSQEVSYEQYF.

The V call is TRBV27, the J call TRBJ2-7; 9 nucleotides align to TRBD2. The CDR3 loop spans 16 amino acids. The germline CDR1 and CDR2 sequences are MNHEY and SMNVEV (reference sequence). J gave up 9 bases and V 5 bases, and 17 bases lay outside the gene matches. The CDR3 here is CASSLDPGTSRLWQYF. The DNA of the CDR3 is TGTGCCAGCAGTCTGGACCCCGGGACTAGCCGCCTATGGCAGTACTTC.

A note on this clonotype: The conserved closing phenylalanine or tryptophan is absent in this CDR3, likely reflecting a read error. V is TRBV10-3 and J is TRBJ2-4; D might be TRBD2 (5 bases). Per germline, CDR1 ENHRY and CDR2 SYGVKD. The length of the CDR3 is 15 residues. The CDR3 DNA follows: TGTGCCATCAGGGGATTGGGCGGGCAGAAAACCATTCAGTACCTC. As protein: CAIRGLGGQKTIQYL.

The J gene is TRBJ2-7, the V gene TRBV2; D remains unclear. V shed 4 bases and J shed 9 bases, with 10 bases lying between them. CDR3 length: 11 amino acids. Germline CDR1 is SNHLY and CDR2 is FYNNEI. The CDR3 reads CASSGPVGQYF. Here the CDR3 DNA reads TGTGCCAGCAGTGGGCCTGTCGGGCAGTACTTC.